Listed below are T cell receptor beta chains from one sample, sequenced in a study of T-cell memory formation after mild COVID-19. Via MiXCR, TCRdb re-called the 5' RACE reads, giving one row per CDR3 protein. The table includes around 340,000 distinct CDR3 sequences, 21% detected once. The specimen sequenced was PBMCs or a T cell subset sorted from them (not recorded which). These receptors all stem from an adult woman who had mild COVID-19 (a few samples of this study predate the infection). Cell type and time point are not known. The CDR3 runs from the conserved cysteine through the conserved F or W.

V gene,J gene,CDR3 protein
TRBV5-1,TRBJ1-2,CASSLQGDYGYTF
TRBV7-3,TRBJ2-7,CASSLGTGPGSEQYF
TRBV19,TRBJ1-6,CASVGAGANSPLHF
TRBV7-9,TRBJ1-4,CASSSSGSGIEKLFF
TRBV29-1,TRBJ2-1,CSSRGDRGRNEQFF
TRBV7-2,TRBJ2-2,CASSLLALNTGELFF
TRBV12-3/TRBV12-4,TRBJ2-2,CASSLSTLSTGELFF
TRBV29-1,TRBJ2-5,CSVRASGATQETQYF
TRBV29-1,TRBJ2-7,CSVVSDRAGYEQYF
TRBV30,TRBJ1-1,CAWSVRVNTEAFF
TRBV4-1,TRBJ2-7,CASSQVSQGTYEQYF
TRBV5-1,TRBJ2-2,CASKGQLLANTGELFF
TRBV7-9,TRBJ2-5,CASSPLGGRIARQETQYF
TRBV4-1,TRBJ2-1,CASRRTSGAYNEQFF
TRBV7-2,TRBJ1-2,CASTRVGGAPYGYTF
TRBV12-3/TRBV12-4,TRBJ2-1,CASSLQVLSSYNEQFF
TRBV12-3/TRBV12-4,TRBJ1-1,CASGLGGLGEAFF
TRBV5-1,TRBJ2-4,CASSPGTELYKNIQYF
TRBV10-3,TRBJ1-5,CAISGTGETVSQHF
TRBV5-1,TRBJ2-7,CASSLDRGPYEQYF
TRBV24-1,TRBJ2-1,CATSEGENEQFF
TRBV4-3,TRBJ1-5,CASSQDYLTTLTVRIQPQHF
TRBV2,TRBJ1-2,CASSVGTGHGDYTF
TRBV11-2,TRBJ2-1,CASSKRTSSYNEQFF
TRBV4-2,TRBJ2-7,CASSRRDTLYEQYF
TRBV6-5,TRBJ1-1,CASSYSGAMNTEAFF
TRBV7-8,TRBJ1-5,CASSLQGQGFQPQHF
TRBV20-1,TRBJ2-1,CSARDSGGAGDEQFF